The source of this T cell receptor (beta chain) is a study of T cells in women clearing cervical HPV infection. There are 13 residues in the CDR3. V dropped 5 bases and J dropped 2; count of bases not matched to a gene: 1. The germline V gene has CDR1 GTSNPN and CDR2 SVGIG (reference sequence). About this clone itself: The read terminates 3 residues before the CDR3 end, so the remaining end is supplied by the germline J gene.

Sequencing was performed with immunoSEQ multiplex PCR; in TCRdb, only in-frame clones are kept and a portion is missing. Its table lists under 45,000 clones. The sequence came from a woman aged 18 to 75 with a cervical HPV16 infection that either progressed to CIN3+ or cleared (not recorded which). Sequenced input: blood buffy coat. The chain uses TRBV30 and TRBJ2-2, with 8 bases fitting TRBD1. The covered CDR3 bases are TGTGCCTGGGGGACAGGAAACACCGGGGAG. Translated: CAWGTGNTGE. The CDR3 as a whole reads CAWGTGNTGELFF.